This entry describes one TCR beta chain. The CDR3 loop spans 17 amino acids. The V gene end was trimmed by 5 bases and the J gene end by 8 bases; junction bases not matched to a gene: 18. CDR1 KGHSH and CDR2 LQKENI come from the germline V gene. This sample was taken from a study of cytomegalovirus exposure and HLA in healthy donors. Overall study: Early on, a data release was issued that held 80 million to 90 million unique TCRs from HLA-typed donors.

Researchers ran the PCR with 60 Vbeta and 13 Jbeta primers. Clones were read by immunoSEQ multiplex PCR, and TCRdb kept only the in-frame ones, dropping some. The sample shows about 120,000 clones, approximately 81% of them seen only once. The chain combines TRBV18 with TRBJ2-1, with 7 positions matching TRBD2. The sequencing input was PBMCs. The TCR was taken from a woman aged 18-29 years in good health and CMV-seropositive. CDR3 protein: CASSASGLADLSHEQFF. CDR3 bases: TGTGCCAGCTCAGCATCAGGGCTAGCGGACCTTTCCCATGAGCAGTTCTTC.